A single sample gave rise to the 24 T cell receptor beta chains below, sequenced in a study of shared clonotypes between healthy human individuals. Method: immunoSEQ multiplex PCR; TCRdb's copy keeps in-frame clones and lacks some. Here the sample spans around 2.1 million clones, approximately 95% being singletons. The source material was naive CD4+ T cells sorted from blood. Subset reported: CD45RA+ positively selected. All receptors come from a man between 18 and 29 years old in good health.

This clone turned up a few times. This chain uses TRBV10-3 with TRBJ1-5; no clear D. The CDR3 consists of 14 residues. V dropped 4 bases and J dropped 4 bases, with 11 bases sitting between them. Germline CDR1 is ENHRY and CDR2 is SYGVKD. The CDR3 DNA reads TGTGCCATCAGTGGTGGCAGTTCAAATCAGCCCCAGCATTTT. This translates into CAISGGSSNQPQHF.

The rearrangement uses TRBV30 and TRBJ2-6; TRBD2 might be the D (5 bases). V was trimmed by 0 bases and J by 2 bases, leaving 8 bases between them. In germline, CDR1 is GTSNPN, CDR2 SVGIG (reference sequence). The CDR3 totals 15 residues. In DNA form, the CDR3 reads TGTGCCTGGAGTGTACCGGAGGCTGGGGCCAACGTCCTGACTTTC. It is translated as CAWSVPEAGANVLTF.

The chain combines TRBV19 with TRBJ2-2, with 8 bases fitting TRBD2. V lost 7 bases to trimming and J lost 5 bases; unmatched junction nucleotides: 9. CDR3 length equals 15 residues. Germline lookup yields CDR1 LNHDA and CDR2 SQIVND (reference sequence). The CDR3 loop is CASTLGGAETGELFF. The CDR3 DNA follows: TGTGCCAGTACCCTCGGGGGGGCTGAGACCGGGGAGCTGTTTTTT.

This chain links TRBV2 with TRBJ1-4; a weak D match, TRBD1 (5 bases). Germline V gives CDR1 SNHLY, CDR2 FYNNEI. V lost 7 bases and J 4 bases, leaving 16 bases between the germline ends. The CDR3 sequence is 15 residues long. The DNA of the CDR3 is TGTGCCAGCACCCCTCGGGGCGGGGGTAATGAAAAACTGTTTTTT. It encodes CASTPRGGGNEKLFF.

The genes are TRBV20-1 and TRBJ2-5; no reliable D call. The germline CDR1 and CDR2 sequences are DFQATT and SNEGSKA (reference sequence). Trimming stripped 5 bases from V and 3 bases from J, with 4 bases between. This CDR3 has 10 residues. The CDR3, as DNA: TGCAGTGCTCACAAAGAGACCCAGTACTTC. Protein: CSAHKETQYF.

This chain connects TRBV10-2 to TRBJ1-6; D is unresolved. Germline assignment: CDR1 WSHSY and CDR2 SAAADI. The CDR3 length is 15 residues. V was pared by 3 bases and J by 4 bases, with 10 bases between. The CDR3 DNA follows: TGCGCCAGCAGTGACTTGGGTCTGTATAATTCACCCCTCCACTTT. Its protein is CASSDLGLYNSPLHF.

This clone was detected only once. The chain uses TRBV6-4 and TRBJ1-2, with TRBD1 as a possible D gene (6 bases). Germline CDR1 MRHNA, CDR2 SNTAGT. The CDR3 totals 16 residues. The V end was cut by 4 bases, the J end by 4 bases, with 19 bases between. The CDR3, as DNA: TGTGCCAGCAGTGCCCTTCTCGGACAGCTCCCCTATGGCTACACCTTC. Residues: CASSALLGQLPYGYTF.

CDR3 DNA sequence: TGCGCCAGCAGTGAGTCCAGGGTGGCCACTGAAGCTTTCTTT. Translating gives CASSESRVATEAFF. The V and J genes are TRBV10-2 and TRBJ1-1, with a tentative D call TRBD1 (5 bases). V lost 0 bases to trimming and J lost 4 bases, with 9 bases between them. This CDR3 has 14 residues. The V gene's germline CDR1 is WSHSY and CDR2 SAAADI.

Notes on this clone: Other DNA sequences of this sample code for an identical CDR3. The V and J genes are TRBV7-3 and TRBJ2-2; either TRBD1 or TRBD2 may supply D (5 bases each). Germline V gene lookup returns CDR1 SGHTA and CDR2 FQGTGA. The CDR3 extends over 14 amino acids. V lost 5 bases and J lost 4, with 11 bases in between. In DNA form, the CDR3 reads TGTGCCAGCAGCCCCCGTGGGGGCACCGGGGAGCTGTTTTTT. Translating gives CASSPRGGTGELFF.

CDR3 bases: TGTGCCAGCAGTCCTGCTTGGATCGGGACGGGGGCCAACGTCCTGACTTTC. It codes for CASSPAWIGTGANVLTF. The gene calls are TRBV27 and TRBJ2-6; the D gene could be TRBD1 or TRBD2 (5 bases each). V was clipped by 5 bases and J by 4 bases, with 18 bases between them. This CDR3 contains 17 residues. Germline loops: CDR1 MNHEY, CDR2 SMNVEV (reference sequence).

This clone came up once. The rearrangement joins TRBV2 to TRBJ1-1; no firm D call. Trimming took off 6 bases at V and 0 bases at J, with 8 bases between the two ends. CDR1 and CDR2 (germline): SNHLY, FYNNEI. The CDR3 spans 13 residues. CDR3 coding DNA: TGTGCCAGCAGGGAGAGGATGAACACTGAAGCTTTCTTT. Protein: CASRERMNTEAFF.

This clone was detected a few times. The chain is built from TRBV4-1 and TRBJ1-2; D call uncertain. The CDR3 is 14 amino acids. Trimming removed 0 bases from V and 10 bases from J, with 15 bases in between. The V gene's germline CDR1 is MGHRA and CDR2 YSYEKL. The CDR3: CASSQEGNQNPYTF. CDR3 DNA: TGCGCCAGCAGCCAAGAAGGAAACCAAAACCCCTACACCTTC.

The chain employs TRBV19 and TRBJ1-2; D is unclear. Trimming pared 7 bases from V and 0 bases from J, leaving 9 bases between. The CDR3 sequence is 13 residues long. Germline-derived CDR1 and CDR2 are LNHDA and SQIVND (reference sequence). CDR3 nucleotide sequence: TGTGCCAGTAATCCCGTAGCTAACTATGGCTACACCTTC. It translates to CASNPVANYGYTF.

This rearrangement joins TRBV19 to TRBJ1-1, with 7 nucleotides matching TRBD1. The CDR3 runs 13 residues. CDR1 LNHDA and CDR2 SQIVND come from the germline V gene (reference sequence). Trimming took 7 bases from V and 4 from J; bases not matched to a gene: 6. This CDR3 is CASKGADTTEAFF. CDR3 nucleotide sequence: TGTGCCAGTAAGGGGGCGGATACCACTGAAGCTTTCTTT. The full variable domain, with the rest looked up from reference TRBV19 and TRBJ1-1, is DGGITQSPKYLFRKEGQNVTLSCEQNLNHDAMYWYRQDPGQGLRLIYYSQIVNDFQKGDIAEGYSVSREKKESFPLTVTSAQKNPTAFYLCASKGADTTEAFFGQGTRLTVV.

The chain carries TRBV2 and TRBJ2-7; 8 nucleotides agree with TRBD1. The germline CDR1 and CDR2 sequences are SNHLY and FYNNEI. Losses at the gene ends were 6 bases for V and 2 bases for J; bases not matched to a gene: 3. CDR3 length: 13 amino acids. CDR3 coding DNA: TGTGCCAGCAGCCAGGACAGGGCCTACGAGCAGTACTTC. Translating gives CASSQDRAYEQYF.

This chain connects TRBV6-5 to TRBJ1-5; no reliable D call. The CDR3 spans 13 residues. CDR1 MNHEY and CDR2 SVGAGI come from the germline V gene. The V end lost 5 bases, the J end lost 1 base, and 6 bases lay between the germline ends. The DNA for the CDR3 is TGTGCCAGCAGTCCCCTAAGCAATCAGCCCCAGCATTTT. Protein product: CASSPLSNQPQHF.

The CDR3 region has the DNA TGCGCCAGCAGCCAAGGTCCCACTAGCTCCTATAATTCACCCCTCCACTTT. This sequence encodes CASSQGPTSSYNSPLHF. The genes are TRBV4-1 and TRBJ1-6; D ambiguous. The CDR3 has 17 amino acids. Between the trimmed V and J ends, which lost 1 base and 0 bases, there was a span of 10 bases. Germline loops: CDR1 MGHRA, CDR2 YSYEKL.

The V call is TRBV28, the J call TRBJ2-7, with 8 bases identical to TRBD2. V shed 7 bases and J 2 bases; nucleotides not matched to a gene: 4. From germline, CDR1 is MDHEN and CDR2 SYDVKM. The CDR3 has 13 residues. The CDR3 DNA follows: TGTGCCAGCAAAGATAGCGGGACCTACGAGCAGTACTTC. Translated, it gives CASKDSGTYEQYF. Based on the CDR3 plus reference TRBV28 and TRBJ2-7, the full variable domain is DVKVTQSSRYLVKRTGEKVFLECVQDMDHENMFWYRQDPGLGLRLIYFSYDVKMKEKGDIPEGYSVSREKKERFSLILESASTNQTSMYLCASKDSGTYEQYFGPGTRLTVT.

Details on this clone: Its ends do not fully match the called genes, so a read error is possible. The sample has other DNA sequences that encode this CDR3 too. The gene calls are TRBV5-1 and TRBJ1-5; 8 nucleotides align to TRBD1. Germline CDR1 reads SGHRS; CDR2 reads YFSETQ. This CDR3 comprises 13 residues. CDR3 sequence (DNA): TGCGCCAGCAGTTTGGACAGGGATCAGCCCCAGCATTTT. This encodes CASSLDRDQPQHF.

The V call is TRBV4-3, the J call TRBJ2-2; D is unclear. This CDR3 is 14 amino acids long. The ends were cut back, 0 bases at V and 5 bases at J, with 7 bases in the middle. CDR1 and CDR2 (germline): LGHNA, YSLEER. CDR3 protein: CASSQEASTGELFF. The CDR3 DNA reads as TGCGCCAGCAGCCAAGAAGCTAGTACCGGGGAGCTGTTTTTT.

V is TRBV29-1 and J is TRBJ2-2, with a possible D match to TRBD1 (5 bases). V lost 4 bases and J 1 base, leaving 10 bases between the germline ends. The CDR3 runs 14 residues. The germline V gene has CDR1 SQVTM and CDR2 ANQGSEA. The CDR3 nucleotides are TGCAGCGTTGCGGTCAGGGTGAACACCGGGGAGCTGTTTTTT. Its translation is CSVAVRVNTGELFF.

The chain recombines TRBV27 with TRBJ2-7; 7 bases line up with TRBD2. Germline-derived CDR1 and CDR2 are MNHEY and SMNVEV (reference sequence). This CDR3 comprises 17 residues. V shed 3 bases and J 2 bases; nucleotides not matched to a gene: 13. CDR3 residues: CASSFLPLGGFTYEQYF. For the CDR3, the DNA is TGTGCCAGCAGTTTTTTACCGCTCGGGGGGTTTACCTACGAGCAGTACTTC.

A remark on this clone: One end of the junction fails to match germline, which may point to a read error. The chain couples TRBV6-1 to TRBJ2-4; perhaps TRBD2 as D (6 bases). CDR3 length: 12 amino acids. Germline-derived CDR1 and CDR2 are MNHNS and SASEGT. For the CDR3, the DNA is TGTGCCAGCAGTGAAAGCCTTGGTAGCGGCGCATTC. As protein: CASSESLGSGAF.

The chain uses TRBV20-1 and TRBJ2-1, with D uncertain. The germline V and J ends were trimmed by 1 base and 7 bases, with 5 bases remaining between them. The CDR3 length is 11 residues. The germline V gene encodes CDR1 DFQATT and CDR2 SNEGSKA (reference sequence). DNA for the CDR3: TGCAGTGCTAGAGTTTTAAATGAGCAGTTCTTC. Encoded protein: CSARVLNEQFF.